This TCR beta chain was sequenced for a study of vaccination effects on CD4 cells after COVID-19. The wider study: Two-dose BNT162b2 or mRNA-1273 vaccination was given to participants. Overall study findings and caveats: Early post-infection timepoints were missing from the study, which also had few convalescent patients.

The data were produced by immunoSEQ multiplex PCR, yet TCRdb's version contains in-frame clones alone and is incomplete. The repertoire holds 71,000 or so clones, with approximately 70% as singletons. Using viral peptide pools, the ViraFEST assay grew out antigen-specific CD4+ T cells prior to sequencing. The authors isolated CD4+ T cells after around nine days of culture. Neither prior SARS-CoV-2 infection nor positive nucleocapsid antibodies were present in the vaccine recipients. Cultivation was performed at 1.5 million to 2 million PBMC per well with roughly 10 IU/ml IL-2 and 9 to 10 ug/ml peptides added. Fresh IL-2-containing medium replaced half the medium on days 3 and 7. As for this clone: Antigen: not known.

There are 14 residues in the CDR3. The germline gives CDR1 LNHDA, CDR2 SQIVND (reference sequence). V was trimmed by 5 bases and J by 1 base, leaving 9 bases between them. This TCR derives from a human donor who received a COVID-19 vaccine. Sample: CD4+ T cells from PBMCs cultured with HCoV-OC43 spike peptides, taken before COVID-19 vaccination. Stated subset: HCoV-OC43 spike overlapping peptide pool stimulation. The chain joins TRBV19 to TRBJ2-1, with a possible D match to TRBD1 (6 bases). CDR3 sequence reads: CASSRQGSYNEQFF. The CDR3 DNA reads as TGTGCCAGTAGTCGGCAGGGGTCCTACAATGAGCAGTTCTTC.